This entry features one T cell receptor (beta chain) sequence. These data belong to a study of identical twins. TCRdb itself ran the 5' RACE reads through MiXCR, one entry per CDR3 protein. There are hundreds of thousands of distinct CDR3 sequences in the sample; 8% to 9% occur only once, and roughly 2.1% lies in the top ten. The CDR3 covers 15 residues. Trimming took off 5 bases at V and 3 bases at J, with 17 bases between the two ends. Germline lookup yields CDR1 SGHRS and CDR2 YFSETQ. Healthy Caucasians made up all donors. Another study also made use of these data, one on yellow fever vaccine responses in identical twins.

The sequenced sample consisted of memory (CD45RO+) T cells sorted from blood. The sequence derives from a woman aged 18-29 years in good health. This rearrangement joins TRBV5-1 to TRBJ1-1; D is perhaps TRBD1 (6 bases). This CDR3 reads CASRSNRRGDTEAFF. The CDR3 DNA is TGCGCCAGCAGGTCCAACAGGAGGGGGGACACTGAAGCTTTCTTT.